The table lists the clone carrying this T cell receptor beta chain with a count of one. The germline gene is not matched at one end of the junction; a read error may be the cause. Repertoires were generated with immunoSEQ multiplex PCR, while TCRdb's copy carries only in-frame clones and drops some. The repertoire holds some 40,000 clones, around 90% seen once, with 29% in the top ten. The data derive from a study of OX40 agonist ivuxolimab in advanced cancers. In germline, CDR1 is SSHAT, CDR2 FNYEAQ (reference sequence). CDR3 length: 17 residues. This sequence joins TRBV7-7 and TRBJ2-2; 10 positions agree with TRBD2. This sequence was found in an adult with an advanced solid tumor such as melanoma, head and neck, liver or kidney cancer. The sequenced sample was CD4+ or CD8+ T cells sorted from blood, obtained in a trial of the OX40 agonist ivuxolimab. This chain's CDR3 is CASSLDPSGRRVGELFF. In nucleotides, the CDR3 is TGTGCTAGCAGCTTAGATCCTAGCGGGAGAAGGGTCGGGGAGCTGTTTTTT.